This T cell receptor (beta chain) was recovered during a study of Graves' ophthalmopathy and Graves' hyperthyroidism. Study-level background: Ophthalmopathy not arising within 18 months of follow-up defined hyperthyroidism as stable.

Transcripts of RNA were the source for amplifying TCR beta CDR3 regions. HTBI-primed first-round RT-PCR preceded second-round multiplex PCR. TCRdb processed the multiplex PCR reads anew with MiXCR; each CDR3 protein has one entry. The data contain about 500,000 distinct CDR3 sequences, less than 40% of them singletons. This clonotype has a count of ten or more. Sequenced sample: peripheral blood or thyroid tissue (not recorded which). The TCR sequence derives from an adult man with Graves' hyperthyroidism.

The CDR3 here is CSEDRDSHTGELFF. For the CDR3, the DNA is TGCAGCGAGGACCGAGACAGCCACACCGGGGAGCTGTTTTTT. The V gene is TRBV29-1, the J gene TRBJ2-2, with a weak D call TRBD1 (5 bases). Germline V gene data show CDR1 as SQVTM and CDR2 as ANQGSEA. This CDR3 comprises 14 residues. The ends were cut back, 7 bases at V and 3 bases at J, with 15 bases in the middle.